This TCR beta chain is from a study of OX40 agonist ivuxolimab in advanced cancers. In the study overall: With ivuxolimab, an agonistic anti-OX40 (CD134) antibody, patients were treated. With a range of roughly 20 to 80, age averaged about 58 years, and around 83% were male.

V lost 5 bases and J lost 9; bases outside the gene matches: 6. CDR3 length: 14 residues. Germline-derived CDR1 and CDR2 are MNHEY and SVGAGI. Data came from immunoSEQ multiplex PCR; TCRdb stores just in-frame clones and leaves some out. The data contain tens of thousands of clones, approximately 91% of them seen just once; the ten biggest clones take up less than 0.75%. This TCR derives from an adult with an advanced solid tumor such as melanoma, head and neck, liver or kidney cancer. The chain uses TRBV6-5 and TRBJ2-1, with 11 positions matching TRBD2. Sequenced here: CD4+ or CD8+ T cells sorted from blood, sampled in a trial of the OX40 agonist ivuxolimab. The CDR3 spells CASSELAGVGEQFF. The CDR3 nucleotides read TGTGCCAGCAGTGAACTAGCGGGAGTTGGTGAGCAGTTCTTC.